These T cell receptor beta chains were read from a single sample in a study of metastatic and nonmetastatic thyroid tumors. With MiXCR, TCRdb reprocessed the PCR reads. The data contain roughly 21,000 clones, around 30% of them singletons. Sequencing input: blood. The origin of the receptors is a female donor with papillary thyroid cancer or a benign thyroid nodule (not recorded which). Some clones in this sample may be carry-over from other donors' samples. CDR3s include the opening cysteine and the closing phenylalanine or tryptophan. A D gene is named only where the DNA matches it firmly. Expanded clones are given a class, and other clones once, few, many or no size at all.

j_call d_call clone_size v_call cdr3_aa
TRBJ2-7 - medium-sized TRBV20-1 CSARRGVSYEQYF
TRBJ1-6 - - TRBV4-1 CASSQVMEPLHF
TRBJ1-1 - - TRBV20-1 CSARDQGTLNTEAFF
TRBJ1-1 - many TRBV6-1 CASSAKGRGEAFF
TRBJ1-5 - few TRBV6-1 CASKVTRGDQPQHF
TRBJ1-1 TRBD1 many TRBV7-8 CASSLRQGVEAFF
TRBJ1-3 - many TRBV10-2 CASSEFFRGRNTIYF
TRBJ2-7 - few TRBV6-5 CASSFYRGGEQYF
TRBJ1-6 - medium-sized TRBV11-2 CASSVGGAVSPLHF
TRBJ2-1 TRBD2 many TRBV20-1 CSASPPLASGRVEQFF
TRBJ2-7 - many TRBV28 CASSPHPWTETYEQYF
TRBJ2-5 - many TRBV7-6 CASTSGSQIQETQYF
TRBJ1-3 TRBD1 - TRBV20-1 CSAMTGASSGNTIYF
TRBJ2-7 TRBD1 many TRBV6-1 CASSGRGDRGINSYEQYF
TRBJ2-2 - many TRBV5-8 CASSWSAGELFF
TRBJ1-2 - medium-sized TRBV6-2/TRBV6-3 CASNPVWVAENYGYTF
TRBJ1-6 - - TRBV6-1 CASSPRQERSYNSPLHF
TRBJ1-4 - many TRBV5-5 CASGGERGGEKLFF
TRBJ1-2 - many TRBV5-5 CASSFNSATPYGYTF
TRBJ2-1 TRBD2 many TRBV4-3 CASSQVGTSGGEQFF
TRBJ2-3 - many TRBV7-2 CASSLATSTDTQYF
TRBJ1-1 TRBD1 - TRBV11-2 CASSSRQGIMNTETVF
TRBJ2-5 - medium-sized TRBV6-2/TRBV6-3 CASSLVRTQETQYF
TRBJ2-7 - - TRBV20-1 CSASVPGDRHEQYF
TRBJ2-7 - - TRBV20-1 CSARDGRDQYF
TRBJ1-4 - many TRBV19 CASSPGSGKAEKLFF
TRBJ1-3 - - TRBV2 CASSEGAGAGNTIYF
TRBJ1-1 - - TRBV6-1 CASSEAAGGNTEAFF
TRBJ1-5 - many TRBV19 CASTRGGQPQHF
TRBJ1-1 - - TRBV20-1 CSARDVGEAFF
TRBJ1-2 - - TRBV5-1 CASSLYGADYGYTF
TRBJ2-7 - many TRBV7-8 CASSPRRAVDEQYF
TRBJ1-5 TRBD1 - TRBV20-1 CSAKGTVLLYSNQPQHF
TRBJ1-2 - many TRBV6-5 CASSYQGAVSPYGYTF
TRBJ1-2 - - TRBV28 CASSLFEGYGYTF
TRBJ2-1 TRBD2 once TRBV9 CASSVGVRLAGGNEQFF
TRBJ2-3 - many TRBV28 CASSWGGGASMSDTQYF
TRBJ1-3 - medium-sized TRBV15 CATSRDLGSSGNTIYF
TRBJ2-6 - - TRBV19 CASSPLRPSSGANVLTF
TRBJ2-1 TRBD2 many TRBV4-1 CASSQATSGRTLYNEQFF